These 10 T cell receptor beta chains were sequenced from one sample in a study of response to subunit inactivated influenza vaccine. TCRdb passed the RT-PCR reads through MiXCR, listing each CDR3 protein once. The sample comprises 500,000 to 700,000 distinct CDR3 sequences, under 25% of which are singletons, and approximately 3% rests with the top ten. The data were also submitted as part of a second study, on T cells expressing NK-cell markers. This second study notes: With UMIs, 5'RACE template switching was used to make TCR beta cDNA.

Sequencing was performed on CD4+ T cells sorted from PBMCs, taken roughly 12 days after vaccination. These receptors all stem from a man in his fifties or sixties who received an inactivated influenza vaccine.

The chain uses TRBV19 and TRBJ2-7, with a weak D call TRBD1 (6 bases). CDR3 length: 14 residues. V lost 4 bases, J lost 2 bases, and 12 bases lay in between. Per germline, CDR1 LNHDA and CDR2 SQIVND (reference sequence). CDR3 sequence reads: CASSRTGIAYEQYF. The CDR3 nucleotides read TGTGCCAGTAGTAGAACAGGGATCGCCTACGAGCAGTACTTC.

This clonotype occurred a few times. V is TRBV7-2 and J is TRBJ2-1; D possibly corresponds to TRBD1 (6 bases). V gave up 4 bases and J gave up 5 bases, with 9 bases separating them. CDR1 is SGHTA and CDR2 is FQGNSA in the germline V gene. The CDR3 runs 13 residues. The CDR3 region has the DNA TGTGCCAGCAGCTCTCGACAGGACAATGAGCAGTTCTTC. Encoded protein: CASSSRQDNEQFF.

The chain uses TRBV7-9 and TRBJ1-2; D is unclear. The germline V and J ends were trimmed by 5 bases and 4 bases, with 20 bases remaining between them. This CDR3 spans 16 amino acids. Germline CDR1 and CDR2: SEHNR and FQNEAQ (reference sequence). In nucleotides, the CDR3 is TGTGCCAGCAGCCTTGAAATAGGCAGGTCGAGCTATGGCTACACCTTC. Protein: CASSLEIGRSSYGYTF.

The table lists this clonotype with a few counts. The chain carries TRBV2 and TRBJ2-5; a weak D match, TRBD1 (5 bases). The germline V gene has CDR1 SNHLY and CDR2 FYNNEI. The CDR3 is made up of 14 amino acids. With 3 bases removed from V and 5 bases from J, the gap between germline ends came to 13 bases. This chain's CDR3 is CASSDPGLGETQYF. The DNA of the CDR3 is TGTGCCAGCAGTGATCCAGGGTTGGGGGAGACCCAGTACTTC.

This clonotype was seen only a few times. The rearrangement joins TRBV12-3 or TRBV12-4 to TRBJ1-1, with no clear D. The CDR3 contains 12 residues. Deletions cut 11 bases from V and 3 bases from J, with 13 bases between. This CDR3 reads CADADGDTEAFF. As DNA, the CDR3 is TGTGCCGACGCGGACGGAGACACTGAAGCTTTCTTT.

Many counts were recorded for this clonotype. The chain uses TRBV4-1 and TRBJ2-7; D remains unclear. CDR1 MGHRA and CDR2 YSYEKL come from the germline V gene. The CDR3 has 15 amino acids. V was trimmed by 0 bases and J by 3 bases, leaving 12 bases between them. The CDR3 DNA sequence: TGCGCCAGCAGCCAAGATAGGGTCCTTATCTACGAGCAGTACTTC. Encoded protein: CASSQDRVLIYEQYF.

The V gene is TRBV20-1, the J gene TRBJ1-2; 7 bases are shared with TRBD1. The CDR3 runs to 14 residues. Losses at the gene ends were 4 bases for V and 0 bases for J; bases not matched to a gene: 5. Germline CDR1 is DFQATT and CDR2 is SNEGSKA (reference sequence). The CDR3: CSATLGQANYGYTF. The CDR3 nucleotides read TGCAGTGCTACCCTCGGACAGGCTAACTATGGCTACACCTTC.

V gene TRBV7-9 combines with J gene TRBJ2-1; no clear D. Germline lookup yields CDR1 SEHNR and CDR2 FQNEAQ (reference sequence). This CDR3 is 14 amino acids long. Trimming stripped 3 bases from V and 4 bases from J, with 10 bases between. CDR3 residues: CASSLGILYNEQFF. In DNA, the CDR3 is TGTGCCAGCAGCTTGGGGATACTTTACAATGAGCAGTTCTTC.

This clonotype was observed a few times. V gene TRBV20-1 combines with J gene TRBJ1-6; 8 bases agree with TRBD1. Germline V CDR1 and CDR2: DFQATT, SNEGSKA (reference sequence). After removal of 3 bases from V and 5 bases from J, the junction contained 9 bases not matched to a gene. This CDR3 spans 16 amino acids. CDR3 nucleotide sequence: TGCAGTGCTAGCAGGGGACAGGCCCGGAATAATTCACCCCTCCACTTT. Translated, it gives CSASRGQARNNSPLHF.

Regarding this clonotype: At one of its ends the junction is not consistent with the germline gene, which may arise from a read error. The V and J genes are TRBV7-2 and TRBJ1-5; D uncertain. Germline values: CDR1 SGHTA, CDR2 FQGNSA. The CDR3 spans 15 residues. Here the CDR3 reads CVSSLVSGGNQPQHF. Written as DNA, the CDR3 is TGTGTCAGCAGCTTAGTGTCAGGAGGCAATCAGCCCCAGCATTTT.